This note documents a single T cell receptor beta chain sequence. Its antigen target is currently unknown. No base-level quality is on record; no much larger clone is a single base apart. RNA was extracted using the RNeasy kit, and roughly 0.5 to 1 ug of the RNA was reverse transcribed with random hexamers. The immunoSEQ multiplex PCR assay, which covers 54 Vbeta and 13 Jbeta segments, was used to amplify TCR beta CDR3 regions. To correct PCR amplification bias, a synthetic template baseline was used for both primer optimization and computational correction. The original pipeline was this. Reads were annotated to V, D and J genes according to IMGT and were analyzed with immunoSEQ Analyzer, with only productive sequences retained. Clonality was computed as one minus Shannon entropy normalized by log2 of the number of productive unique sequences. For each patient and control, public and private clones were evaluated within the 100 most prevalent clones. Clones were defined as Susac-specific when absent from the healthy and MS cohorts, from roughly 1,100 published viral clones and from other ImmuneACCESS disease sequences. TCRdb reprocessing: public reads trimmed at Q25 with fastp, clones called with MiXCR, in-frame beta chains kept. Each entry merges the rows of one CDR3 protein and shows their most common DNA and genes. These V and J calls derive from TCRdb rather than the authors' analysis. This sample is represented by about 150,000 distinct CDR3 sequences; 85% to 95% of them were singletons. Over 0.095% of the sample goes to the ten largest clones.

In the germline V gene (reference sequence), CDR1 corresponds to SGHNT and CDR2 to YYREEE. The CDR3 contains 15 residues, cysteine and phenylalanine counted. Of all the DNA, just the CDR3 is kept, 45 bases in frame from base 1. Germline trimming: 0 bases from V, 9 bases from J; junction bases outside gene matches: 7. The data stem from a study of CD8 T cells in Susac syndrome (dated by TCRdb to between 2017 and 2020). Some background on the complete study: Repertoire sequencing was used to test whether CD8+ T cell activation and differentiation in Susac syndrome was antigen driven. Broad study findings and their caveats: The study acknowledged that relatively few individuals were included in the TCR sequencing and HLA analysis.

Peripheral blood CD8+ and CD4+ T cells from healthy donors, Susac syndrome patients and multiple sclerosis patients were profiled using high-throughput TCR beta sequencing. The multiple sclerosis controls were treatment-naive patients who had stable or active relapsing-remitting disease and met the revised McDonald criteria. CD8+ TEMRA cells were enriched by FACS, while bulk CD8+ and CD4+ T cells were purified by magnetic negative isolation. Blood was collected in EDTA tubes and processed within 24 hours, with PBMCs isolated through density gradient centrifugation. PBMCs intended for TCR sequencing were cryopreserved in liquid nitrogen and thawed later in a water bath at 37 degrees C. The sorted or isolated CD4+, CD8+ and CD8+ TEMRA cells had a purity of 90% or higher.

Source material: CD4+ T cells from PBMCs. Rearrangement joined TRBV5-4 to TRBJ2-1; TRBD1 lines up with 9 middle nucleotides. This sequence was found in a human donor with multiple sclerosis. The sequenced DNA: TGTGCCAGCAGCTTGGGCGACAGGGGGTTTCTTGAGCAGTTCTTC. It translates as CASSLGDRGFLEQFF.